The T cell receptor (beta chain) under discussion was sequenced for a study of T cell changes during pregnancy in multiple sclerosis. Assay: immunoSEQ multiplex PCR; the TCRdb copy retains only in-frame clones and omits some. Of 90,000 to 150,000 clones in the sample, about 94% were seen once. Germline values: CDR1 SGDLS, CDR2 YYNGEE. This CDR3 comprises 13 residues. J lost 6 bases, V lost 0 bases, and 2 bases had no gene match. The input for sequencing was peripheral blood, taken before pregnancy. This clonotype originated in a female donor with multiple sclerosis, enrolled in a pregnancy study. The chain employs TRBV9 and TRBJ1-1; 7 bases are shared with TRBD1. CDR3 sequence reads: CASSVAGTAEAFF. In nucleotides, the CDR3 is TGTGCCAGCAGCGTAGCTGGGACAGCTGAAGCTTTCTTT.